This T cell receptor (beta chain) was sequenced during a study of cytomegalovirus exposure and HLA in healthy donors. Study-wide results and caveats: There were under 200 TCR beta chains listed as cytomegalovirus-associated. A later analysis linked a missense DCLRE1C variant to TCR beta V- and J-gene trimming.

In the PCR, 60 Vbeta and 13 Jbeta primers were used. Profiling relied on immunoSEQ multiplex PCR, and the TCRdb table lists in-frame clones only, not all of them. The sample consists of about 160,000 clones, 82% of them appearing once. The CDR3 spans 14 residues. Trimming shortened V by 2 bases and J by 2 bases, and 7 bases separated the two germline ends. Germline V CDR1 and CDR2: ENHRY, SYGVKD. As concerns this clone: What it binds is not known.

The sample taken for sequencing was PBMCs. The chain couples TRBV10-3 to TRBJ1-3; perhaps TRBD1 as D (6 bases). This TCR was recovered from a man in his fifties or sixties in good health and CMV-seropositive. The CDR3 coding sequence is TGTGCCATCAGTGAGAAGGGGGCTGGAAACACCATATATTTT. Protein product: CAISEKGAGNTIYF.